The rows below give T cell receptor beta chains drawn from one sample of a study of cytomegalovirus exposure and HLA in healthy donors. Assay used: immunoSEQ multiplex PCR; TCRdb lists only in-frame clones, some missing. The sample yields over 50,000 clones, around 89% seen once. Sequencing was carried out using PBMCs. These receptors originate from a man aged 30 to 45 in good health and CMV-seropositive. Both conserved end residues are part of each CDR3. The D gene is left open where the match is weak. A clone size is listed for some rows: how often the clone was seen (once, few, many), or a class if it is expanded.

V,length,J,D,size,DNA,CDR3
TRBV29-1,13,TRBJ2-1,NA,NA,TGCAGCGTCGCCCGAAGGCTAGGATATGAGCAGTTCTTC,CSVARRLGYEQFF
TRBV11-2,13,TRBJ1-1,NA,NA,TGTGCCAGCAGCTTACCGGTGAACACTGAAGCTTTCTTT,CASSLPVNTEAFF
TRBV9,15,TRBJ2-3,TRBD2,NA,TGTGCCAGCAGCGTTAGCGGGAGGGCGGGGGATACGCAGTATTTT,CASSVSGRAGDTQYF
TRBV6-6,15,TRBJ2-1,TRBD1,NA,TGTGCCAGCAGTTATCCGGGACAGGGAAGCGGTGAGCAGTTCTTC,CASSYPGQGSGEQFF
TRBV7-9,16,TRBJ1-1,NA,NA,TGTGCCAGCAGCTCCTTACTAGGACGGATGAACACTGAAGCTTTCTTT,CASSSLLGRMNTEAFF
TRBV4-3,14,TRBJ2-3,NA,NA,TGCGCCAGCAGCCAAGTCTCAGGGCGGAATACGCAGTATTTT,CASSQVSGRNTQYF
TRBV6-6,11,TRBJ2-7,NA,NA,TGTGCCAGCAGTGAGAGGCACGAGCAGTACTTC,CASSERHEQYF
TRBV7-8,17,TRBJ2-1,TRBD2,few,TGTGCCAGCAGCTTAGCGCAAGCGGGAGGGTTCTACAATGAGCAGTTCTTC,CASSLAQAGGFYNEQFF
TRBV28,11,TRBJ2-7,NA,NA,TGTGCCAGCAGCCCAGGATACGAGCAGTACTTC,CASSPGYEQYF
TRBV30,14,TRBJ2-7,TRBD1,once,TGTGCCTGGGCGTTTAGAAACAGGGGTTTGGAGCAGTACTTC,CAWAFRNRGLEQYF
TRBV29-1,13,TRBJ2-2,NA,NA,TGCAGCGTTGCCCTAGGGGACACCGGGGAGCTGTTTTTT,CSVALGDTGELFF
TRBV11-2,15,TRBJ2-5,TRBD2,NA,TGTGCCAGCAGCTGGTGGCGGGAGGGCTCGGGGATCCAGTACTTC,CASSWWREGSGIQYF
TRBV6-6,16,TRBJ1-2,NA,NA,TGTGCCAGCAGTTACTCGGGTCAGCCAGGGTGGTATGGCTACACCTTC,CASSYSGQPGWYGYTF
TRBV4-1,18,TRBJ2-4,TRBD2,NA,TGCGCCAGCAGCCAAGGCCTAGCGGGGATACTAGCCAAAAACATTCAGTACTTC,CASSQGLAGILAKNIQYF
TRBV15,16,TRBJ2-7,NA,NA,TGTGCCACCAGCAGAGACGGGCAGGGGGGCTCCTACGAGCAGTACTTC,CATSRDGQGGSYEQYF
TRBV4-1,15,TRBJ1-4,NA,NA,TGCGCCAGCAGCCAAATTGGGGAGATGAATGAAAAACTGTTTTTT,CASSQIGEMNEKLFF
TRBV13,15,TRBJ1-1,TRBD1,NA,TGTGCCAGCAGCTTAGGGTTTAACAGGGGGACTGAAGCTTTCTTT,CASSLGFNRGTEAFF
TRBV7-3,13,TRBJ2-3,NA,NA,TGTGCCAGCAGCGCTACAGGCACAGATACGCAGTATTTT,CASSATGTDTQYF
TRBV6-6,14,TRBJ2-7,NA,NA,TGTGCCAGCAGTTACGGGCAGGGGTTCTACGAGCAGTACTTC,CASSYGQGFYEQYF
TRBV30,13,TRBJ1-2,TRBD1,NA,TGTGCCTCCTTAACGACAGGGTCGGCTGGCTACACCTTC,CASLTTGSAGYTF
TRBV7-9,14,TRBJ2-3,NA,NA,TGTGCCAGCAGCTCTCGGGAGAAACGAGATACGCAGTATTTT,CASSSREKRDTQYF
TRBV5-1,14,TRBJ1-4,TRBD1,NA,TGCGCCAGCAGCCTGGGACAGGGGGTTGAAAAACTGTTTTTT,CASSLGQGVEKLFF
TRBV7-2,16,TRBJ1-3,NA,NA,TGTGCCAGCAGCTTAGGACAGGCGTACTCTGGAAACACCATATATTTT,CASSLGQAYSGNTIYF
TRBV19,13,TRBJ1-1,NA,once,TGTGCCAGTAGTATAGTCAGGAACACTGAAGCTTTCTTT,CASSIVRNTEAFF
TRBV6-1,14,TRBJ1-3,NA,NA,TGTGCCAGCAGCAGACATTTCTCTGGAAACACCATATATTTT,CASSRHFSGNTIYF
TRBV18,12,TRBJ2-1,NA,NA,TGTGCCAGTTCACCTTTTAACAATGAGCAGTTCTTC,CASSPFNNEQFF
TRBV5-6,13,TRBJ1-2,NA,NA,TGTGCCAGCAGCTTTGGGCAGAACTATGGCTACACCTTC,CASSFGQNYGYTF
TRBV5-8,17,TRBJ2-3,NA,NA,TGTGCCAGCAGCTTTCCCTTGGACAGTACTAGCACAGATACGCAGTATTTT,CASSFPLDSTSTDTQYF
TRBV7-8,12,TRBJ2-3,NA,NA,TGTGCCAGCAGCTGGGGGCGGGATACGCAGTATTTT,CASSWGRDTQYF
TRBV14,13,TRBJ1-3,NA,once,TGTGCCAGCAGCCATCCGGGTGCCCAAACTTGCTATTTT,CASSHPGAQTCYF
TRBV6-5,15,TRBJ2-5,TRBD2,few,TGTGCCAGCAGTCGTCTCCTAGCGGTCCAAGAGACCCAGTACTTC,CASSRLLAVQETQYF
TRBV25-1,15,TRBJ1-4,TRBD1,few,TGTGCCAGCAGTGAATATAAAGGGGGCAGCGAAAAACTGTTTTTT,CASSEYKGGSEKLFF
TRBV10-3,18,TRBJ1-3,TRBD1,NA,TGTGCCATCAGTGAGAGAGGTAGGGACAGGACCTCTGGAAACACCATATATTTT,CAISERGRDRTSGNTIYF
TRBV5-1,16,TRBJ1-2,TRBD1,NA,TGCGCCAGCAGCTTTACTCCGGGACAGACACCCTATGGCTACACCTTC,CASSFTPGQTPYGYTF
TRBV4-1,15,TRBJ1-4,TRBD1,few,TGCGCCAGCAGCCAAGGGACAGGGGCAAATGAAAAACTGTTTTTT,CASSQGTGANEKLFF
TRBV9,15,TRBJ1-4,NA,NA,TGTGCCAGCAGCAAGGGGAGGGGGAGAAATGAAAAACTGTTTTTT,CASSKGRGRNEKLFF
TRBV14,14,TRBJ1-1,TRBD1,NA,TGTGCCAGCAGCCCTAGACAGGGGAACACCGAAGCTTTCTTT,CASSPRQGNTEAFF
TRBV2,16,TRBJ1-5,TRBD1,NA,TGTGCCAGCAGTGAAAGTCGGACAGGGTTAAATCAGCCCCAGCATTTT,CASSESRTGLNQPQHF
TRBV25-1,17,TRBJ2-7,TRBD2,NA,TGTGCCAGCAGTACCGGGACTAGCGGGGCGAGCTCCTACGAGCAGTACTTC,CASSTGTSGASSYEQYF
TRBV27,16,TRBJ2-1,TRBD2,NA,TGTGCCAGCACCTCCGGGACTAGCGGGTATTATAATGAGCAGTTCTTC,CASTSGTSGYYNEQFF
TRBV29-1,13,TRBJ1-1,TRBD1,NA,TGCAGCCATGGGACAGTTCTGTCCTGTGAAGCTTTCTTT,CSHGTVLSCEAFF
TRBV4-3,14,TRBJ2-5,NA,NA,TGCGCCAGCAGCCAAGACCTCCAGGGAGAGACCCAGTACTTC,CASSQDLQGETQYF